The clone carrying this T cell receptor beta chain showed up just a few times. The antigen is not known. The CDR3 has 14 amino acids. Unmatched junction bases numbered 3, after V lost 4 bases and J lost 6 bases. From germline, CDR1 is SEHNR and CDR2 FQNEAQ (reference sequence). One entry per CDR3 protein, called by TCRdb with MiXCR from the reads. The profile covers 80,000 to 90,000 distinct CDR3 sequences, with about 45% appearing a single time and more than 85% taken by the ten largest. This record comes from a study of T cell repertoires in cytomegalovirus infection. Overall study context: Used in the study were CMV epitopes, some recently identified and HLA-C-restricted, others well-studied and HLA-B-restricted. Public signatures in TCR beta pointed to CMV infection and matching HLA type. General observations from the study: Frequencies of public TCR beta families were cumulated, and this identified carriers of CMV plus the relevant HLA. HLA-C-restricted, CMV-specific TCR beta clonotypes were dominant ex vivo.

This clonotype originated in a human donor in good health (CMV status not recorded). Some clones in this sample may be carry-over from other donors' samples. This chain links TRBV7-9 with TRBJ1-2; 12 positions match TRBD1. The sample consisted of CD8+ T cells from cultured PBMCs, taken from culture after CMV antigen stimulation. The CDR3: CASSYGTGGNGYTF. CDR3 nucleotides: TGTGCCAGCAGCTATGGGACAGGGGGCAATGGCTACACCTTC.